This T cell receptor beta chain is from a study of cytomegalovirus exposure and HLA in healthy donors. General study results and limits: Sequence variants that were highly shared formed a cluster that was likely a sequencing artifact. Beyond CMV serostatus, there was no information to go on about immune exposure.

Details on this clone: Its antigen is still unknown.

The PCR was carried out with 60 Vbeta primers and 13 Jbeta primers. The method was immunoSEQ multiplex PCR; TCRdb's version includes in-frame clones alone and lacks a portion of them. The table has 150,000 to 200,000 clones, around 80% seen once; the top ten hold less than 1.1%. The germline V gene encodes CDR1 SEHNR and CDR2 FQNEAQ (reference sequence). This CDR3 has 15 amino acids. V was pared by 7 bases and J by 4 bases, with 10 bases of the junction left unmatched. What was sequenced was PBMCs. The chain couples TRBV7-9 to TRBJ2-3, with 8 bases that match TRBD2. This TCR came from a woman aged 40-49 years in good health and CMV-seronegative. CDR3 in amino acids: CASNPLAGRPDTQYF. The CDR3 DNA follows: TGTGCCAGCAACCCATTAGCGGGAAGGCCAGATACGCAGTATTTT.